This T cell receptor beta chain was recovered during a study of cytomegalovirus exposure and HLA in healthy donors. The V gene's germline CDR1 is SGHNT and CDR2 YYREEE (reference sequence). This CDR3 region has 14 residues. V was clipped by 0 bases and J by 6 bases; unmatched bases: 4. Findings and limits, study-wide: It was found in a later analysis that first-cohort TCR clusters tended to co-occur in the 100 to 150 validation repertoires. Many donors shared some public TCRs, even though most TCR sequences were rare. It was 150 to 200 TCR beta chains that were listed as cytomegalovirus-associated.

Remarks on this clone: No antigen is known for it.

The assay was immunoSEQ multiplex PCR, and TCRdb's table has in-frame clones only and misses some. Here the sample spans 150,000 or so clones, 90% being singletons. The sequencing sample was made of PBMCs. The V and J genes are TRBV5-4 and TRBJ1-2, with 8 positions matching TRBD1. This TCR was sampled from a woman younger than 45 in good health and CMV-seropositive. CDR3 bases: TGTGCCAGCAGCTTGGACAGGGGGTTCGATGGCTACACCTTC. Translated, it gives CASSLDRGFDGYTF. Full variable domain (rest looked up from reference TRBV5-4 and TRBJ1-2): ETGVTQSPTHLIKTRGQQVTLRCSSQSGHNTVSWYQQALGQGPQFIFQYYREEENGRGNFPPRFSGLQFPNYSSELNVNALELDDSALYLCASSLDRGFDGYTFGSGTRLTVV.